This T cell receptor (beta chain) was captured by sequencing in a study of blood T cells in healthy people across ages. For the study at large: Per every two T cells, about one barcoded beta molecule was captured by template switching. Notes on the study in general: Per million T cells, TCR beta diversity dropped roughly linearly as age increased. When one million T cells were used, diversity estimates were thought to be underestimates. A strong correlation was seen between TCR beta diversity and naive T cell percentage.

The second PCR ran about 7 to 12 cycles with a sample-barcoded 5' primer and J-beta primers. TCRdb passed the 5' RACE reads through MiXCR, listing each CDR3 protein once. The table shows 1.5 million to 1.9 million distinct CDR3 sequences, with approximately 42% occurring only once. As for this clonotype: Its specificity is unknown.

The CDR3 contains 17 residues. Trimming cost V 3 bases and J 3 bases, with 19 bases left between them. Germline V gene data show CDR1 as MGHDK and CDR2 as SYGVNS. Sequenced sample: blood. This TCR was sampled from a woman aged 18 to 35 in good health. V is TRBV25-1 and J is TRBJ2-3, with D possibly being TRBD2 (7 bases). The CDR3 sequence: CASSDRWGRELTDTQYF. DNA for the CDR3: TGTGCCAGCAGTGATCGCTGGGGGCGGGAGTTAACAGATACGCAGTATTTT.